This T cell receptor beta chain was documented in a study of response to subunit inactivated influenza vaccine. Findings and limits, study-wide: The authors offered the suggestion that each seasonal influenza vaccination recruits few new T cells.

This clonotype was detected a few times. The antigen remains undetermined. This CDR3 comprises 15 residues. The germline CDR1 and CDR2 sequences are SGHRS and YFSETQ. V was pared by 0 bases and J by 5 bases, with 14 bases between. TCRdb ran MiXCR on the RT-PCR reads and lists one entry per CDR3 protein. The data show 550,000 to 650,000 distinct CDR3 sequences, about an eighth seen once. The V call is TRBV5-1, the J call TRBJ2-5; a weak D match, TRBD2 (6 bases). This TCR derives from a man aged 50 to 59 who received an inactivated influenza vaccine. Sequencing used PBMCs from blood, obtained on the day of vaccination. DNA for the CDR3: TGCGCCAGCAGCTTGGGGGCGGGGCCCGGCGAGACCCAGTACTTC. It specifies CASSLGAGPGETQYF.